A single sample is the source of the 2 T cell receptor beta chains below, sequenced in a study of T cells in Graves' hyperthyroidism and ophthalmopathy (dated by TCRdb to 2018 to 2020). The receptor library was made with multiplex PCR. This sample was sequenced with an Illumina HiSeq 2000. The TCR beta CDR3 regions were amplified from RNA transcripts. The first round of RT-PCR for the TCR CDR3 was performed with the HTBI primer set and the Qiagen OneStep RT-PCR kit. The public reads were quality trimmed at Q25 with fastp and then assembled into clones with MiXCR by TCRdb, keeping productive beta chains. Each CDR3 protein gets just one entry, which takes the most common genes and DNA from the rows behind it. This sample gives 250,000 to 300,000 distinct CDR3 sequences in total; roughly 15% of them show up just once. The leading ten clones occupy 30% to 35% of the sample. Sequencing used blood. These receptors all come from a woman in her forties or fifties with Graves' hyperthyroidism that later progressed to Graves' ophthalmopathy.

This clonotype was detected only a few times. The gene calls are TRBV19 and TRBJ2-5; no definite D call. Germline V CDR1 and CDR2: LNHDA, SQIVND (reference sequence). Trimming stripped 3 bases from V and 5 bases from J, with 22 bases between. There are 17 residues in the CDR3. The CDR3 region is CASSIWSDNVNAETQYF. CDR3 nucleotides: TGTGCCAGTAGTATTTGGTCAGATAATGTCAATGCGGAGACCCAGTACTTC.

The chain employs TRBV6-1 and TRBJ2-5; D gene ambiguous. V was cut by 5 bases and J by 5 bases, with 9 bases left in between. The CDR3 has 12 residues. The V gene's germline CDR1 is MNHNS and CDR2 SASEGT. The CDR3 spells CASSPQWETQYF. CDR3 DNA: TGTGCCAGCAGTCCGCAGTGGGAGACCCAGTACTTC.